This TCR beta chain was sequenced in a study of cytomegalovirus exposure and HLA in healthy donors (dated by TCRdb to about 2017). Turning to the overall study: An earlier analysis of around 600 of the donors reported about 250 Gb of sequence data and 120 million or so unique TCR beta sequences from about 179 million T cells. Roughly 320 gigabases of sequencing data and around 88 million unique TCR sequences made up an early release that covered approximately 700 HLA-typed donors. Of the 350 to 450 genotyped donors, approximately 80% were placed in the genetic ancestry cluster associated with self-reported Caucasian donors. The aim of the study was to test whether cataloging public T cell receptors could identify signatures of past pathogen exposure. Using immunosequencing, the study profiled T cell repertoires from approximately 700 subjects and related those repertoires to cytomegalovirus serostatus. In addition to the first cohort of 666 subjects, a separate validation cohort of some 120 different subjects was used. The study combined high-throughput TCR immunosequencing, statistical association of individual TCRs with disease status, and machine learning to predict cytomegalovirus infection status. In a later analysis, previously published TCR beta repertoires from some 640 donors were re-analyzed and high-resolution HLA genotyping was added so that TCR occurrence patterns could be studied. The later analysis used no new phenotypic data to find candidate immune exposures, relying instead on TCR beta sequences and their occurrence across donors. To decide whether each TCR beta V gene segment behaved as functional or pseudogenic, an earlier analysis of approximately 590 of the donors relied on high-throughput TCR beta sequencing. Donor age, sex, ethnicity and CMV serostatus were compiled alongside the repertoire data. In a later genetic analysis, genome-wide SNP genotypes for about 55% of the 666 donors were used, and that subset was treated as a discovery cohort. All discovery cohort repertoires had been generated on a single sequencing platform. Both class I and class II loci were covered by HLA typing, at four-digit resolution. The number of typed donors differed by locus: roughly 620-640 for A, B, C, DRB1 and DQB1; 500 to 550 for DQA1; 606 for DPA1; and roughly 450 for DPB1. Roughly 5 DR-DQ haplotypes were handled as single units for association and clustering, since linkage in the cohort was strong. On average, around 240,000 unique TCR beta nucleotide sequences were sequenced per donor among some 420 genotyped donors of the cohort, with 15% to 20% of those sequences being non-productive. The investigation overall reported the following: In the study, 150 to 200 TCR beta chains were listed as associated with cytomegalovirus. In a later analysis, TCR association rates were found to vary across HLA loci, with the most associated TCRs seen for DRB1 alleles and the fewest for HLA-C alleles. Because some donors lacked HLA typing at each locus, the association tests relied only on the typed subset. The only immune exposure information available for the cohort was CMV serostatus. Some 15 rarely observed V segments, including chromosome 9 orphons, were excluded from the earlier analysis of just under 600 of the donors because counts were too low. Broadly in line with IMGT annotations, most TCR beta V segments showed up in productive rearrangements about 90% or about 30% of the time in an earlier analysis of several hundred of the donors. In a later analysis, most CMV-associated TCR beta chains were found to appear HLA-restricted, with HLA associations seemingly driven largely by CMV exposure. Linkage disequilibrium might explain the correlated functional status among segregating V segments, but an unknown experimental factor could not be ruled out. According to a later analysis, parvovirus B19, influenza, CMV and Epstein-Barr virus appeared linked to several top co-occurrence clusters. A cluster of highly shared sequence variants was judged likely to represent a technical artifact of the sequencing pipeline. In a later analysis, HLA-associated TCR beta chains showed more clonal expansion and lower generation probabilities than non-associated chains that were equally common. The 87-base-pair reads could not distinguish some IMGT-functional V segments, including TRBV6-2 and TRBV6-3, so those segments were excluded. A later analysis associated about 17,000 TCR beta sequences with specific HLA alleles at a false discovery rate of 0.05. When HLA alleles, especially DR and DQ, strongly co-occurred, TCR associations were difficult to assign to individual alleles. Across donors, most TCR sequences were observed very rarely, whereas some public TCRs were present in many individuals. In vitro tests confirmed that a few of the cytomegalovirus-associated TCR beta chains recognize cytomegalovirus antigens. An association between a missense DCLRE1C variant and V-gene and J-gene trimming of TCR beta chains was found in a later genetic analysis and replicated in an independent cohort. Roughly uniform sequencing depth across donors was assumed in presence/absence analyses, although this assumption may not hold. In both the original and validation cohorts, the classifier was reported to diagnose cytomegalovirus status with high specificity and sensitivity. A later genetic analysis reported fewer N-insertions in productive TCRs among donors in an Asian-associated ancestry cluster than the roughly 620-donor mean. The authors suggested that the approach could potentially be extended to other disease states and immunological phenotypes. In this cohort, only TCR beta chains were sequenced, and detectable features were limited by the absence of alpha or paired-chain data. A further reported finding was that TCR beta sequences accurately predicted the HLA-A and HLA-B alleles for most subjects in the first cohort.

Library generation was performed with the immunoSEQ multiplex PCR assay. The multiplex PCR relied on a mix of 60 forward primers for TCR Vbeta segments and 13 reverse primers for TCR Jbeta segments. Amplification of the CDR3 region of rearranged TCR beta genes was performed with a multiplex PCR assay on genomic DNA. The amplified TCR beta libraries were sequenced on the Illumina HiSeq System as 87-base-pair reads. The authors processed their data as follows. A later analysis counted around 72 million unique TCR beta chains across the 600 to 850 repertoires, and roughly 9.9 million of these chains were shared by at least two donors. To remove PCR and sequencing errors, raw reads were error-corrected and collapsed into unique sequences using a nearest-neighbor algorithm that merged closely related sequences. To assign V, D and J gene segments, CDR3 sequences were aligned to IMGT reference sequences. For a sequence to be retained, a match of at least six nucleotides to both a V gene segment and a J gene segment was required. A rearrangement was called productive if the CDR3 had no stop codons and remained in frame with V and J, and every other rearrangement was called non-productive. CDR3 was defined by IMGT convention, running from the second conserved V-encoded cysteine to the conserved J-encoded phenylalanine. In an earlier analysis of just under 600 of the donors, sequences lacking an unambiguous match to a single V gene segment were excluded. In an earlier analysis of 450 to 750 of the donors, a V segment was called functional when productive rearrangements were above 56.7%, and segregating when the standard deviation between donors exceeded 5%. A statistical classification framework was developed to diagnose cytomegalovirus status using the catalog of TCR beta chain sequences. In a later analysis, TCR nucleotide sequences were compared against IMGT/GENE-DB human TR gene sequences so that V and J genes could be assigned. The TCRdist pipeline was used in a later analysis to assign CDR3 sequences and most-parsimonious VDJ recombination scenarios. In a later analysis, each TCR beta chain was defined by its CDR3 amino acid sequence together with its V-gene family, and reads without a unique V-gene family were excluded. In a later analysis, 500 to 650 highly shared, low-generation-probability nucleotide sequences were removed to address suspected cross-contamination and a sequencing artifact. For each public chain, a later analysis derived a clonal expansion index from normalized ranks of inferred template counts within each repertoire. Generation probabilities in a later analysis came from a VDJ recombination model fitted to out-of-frame rearrangements, and those results were checked against IGoR. Hypergeometric tests were used in a later analysis to score TCR-TCR, TCR-HLA and TCR-CMV co-occurrence, with a repertoire-size bias correction applied to the TCR pairs. In a later analysis, false discovery rates were estimated by permuting HLA or CMV assignments 20 times. A later analysis grouped co-occurring TCRs with DBSCAN, adding TCRdist sequence similarity when clustering within HLA-allele-positive subsets. Repertoires with fewer than 30,000 or more than 120,000 public chains were left out of co-occurrence clustering, as were several repertoires with anomalous nucleotide sharing. TCRdb took this table from immuneACCESS and kept in-frame rearrangements with V and J called. Such tables lack part of the clones; where checked against another copy, unresolved V genes explain under half of the gap, and the rest is unexplained. V and J calls and clone size are as listed in that table; D and trimming were resolved from the DNA. This sample comprises about 130,000 clones, around 80% of them detected only once. The ten most abundant clones make up 6% to 7.5% of the sample.

From its cysteine to its phenylalanine, the CDR3 spans 13 amino acids. Here the CDR3 DNA is all that survives: 39 bases in frame from base 1. CDR1 is given as SNHLY and CDR2 as FYNNEI, both from the germline V gene. V trim: 7 bases; J trim: 8 bases; unmatched bases: 6. Of note for this clone: Its antigen is not yet known. No qualities accompany the bases; no much larger clone lies one base away.

The cohort consisted of approximately 690 healthy bone marrow donors. All cohort members were sampled while nominally healthy, although unrecorded immune exposures were likely present. The donor was CMV seropositive and belonged to the group of more than 250 seropositive cohort members. A peripheral blood sample was collected from each donor, and TCR beta sequencing was performed on peripheral blood mononuclear cells. The Qiagen DNeasy Blood Extraction Kit was used to extract genomic DNA from the blood cell samples. The sample taken for sequencing was PBMCs. This clonotype originated in a man aged 35 to 55 in good health and CMV-seropositive. The sequence is built from TRBV2 and TRBJ1-4, and 8 junctional nucleotides match TRBD1. DNA sequence: TGTGCCAGCACCAGGGGGCTGGAGGAAAAACTGTTTTTT. Its product reads: CASTRGLEEKLFF.